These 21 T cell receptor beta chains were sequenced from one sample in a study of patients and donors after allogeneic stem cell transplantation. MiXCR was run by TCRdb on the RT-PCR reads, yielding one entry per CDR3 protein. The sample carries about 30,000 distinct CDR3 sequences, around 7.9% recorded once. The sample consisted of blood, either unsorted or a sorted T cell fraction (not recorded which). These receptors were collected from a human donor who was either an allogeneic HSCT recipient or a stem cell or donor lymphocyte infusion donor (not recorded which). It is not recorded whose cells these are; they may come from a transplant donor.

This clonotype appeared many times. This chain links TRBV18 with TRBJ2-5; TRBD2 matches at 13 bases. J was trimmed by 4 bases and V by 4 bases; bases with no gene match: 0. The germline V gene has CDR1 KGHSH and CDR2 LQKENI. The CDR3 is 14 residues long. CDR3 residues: CASSRTSGGETQYF. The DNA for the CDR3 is TGTGCCAGCTCACGGACTAGCGGGGGAGAGACCCAGTACTTC.

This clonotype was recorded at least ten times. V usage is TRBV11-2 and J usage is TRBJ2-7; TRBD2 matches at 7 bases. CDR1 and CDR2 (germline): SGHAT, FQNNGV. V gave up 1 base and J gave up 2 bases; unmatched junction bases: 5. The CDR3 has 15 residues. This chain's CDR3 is CASSLGLAEAYEQYF. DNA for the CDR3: TGTGCCAGCAGCTTAGGCCTAGCGGAGGCCTACGAGCAGTACTTC.

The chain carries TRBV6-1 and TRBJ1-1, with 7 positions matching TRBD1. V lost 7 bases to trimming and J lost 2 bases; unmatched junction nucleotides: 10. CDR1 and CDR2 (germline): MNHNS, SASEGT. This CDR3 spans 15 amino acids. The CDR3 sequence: CASNLNRGPNTEAFF. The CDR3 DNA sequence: TGTGCCAGCAACTTGAACAGGGGACCTAACACTGAAGCTTTCTTT.

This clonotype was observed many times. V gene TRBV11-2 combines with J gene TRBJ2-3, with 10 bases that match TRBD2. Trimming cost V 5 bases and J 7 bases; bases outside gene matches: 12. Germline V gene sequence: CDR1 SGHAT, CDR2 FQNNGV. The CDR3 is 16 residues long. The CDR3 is CASSEGLAGVGYTQYF. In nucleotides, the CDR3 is TGTGCCAGCAGCGAAGGGCTAGCGGGGGTCGGCTATACGCAGTATTTT.

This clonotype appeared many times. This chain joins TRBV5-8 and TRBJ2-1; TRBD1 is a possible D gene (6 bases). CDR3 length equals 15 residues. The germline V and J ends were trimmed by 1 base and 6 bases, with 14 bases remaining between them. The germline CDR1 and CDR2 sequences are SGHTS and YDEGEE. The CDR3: CASSLRSQGSNEQFF. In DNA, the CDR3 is TGTGCCAGCAGCTTGAGATCGCAGGGGAGCAATGAGCAGTTCTTC.

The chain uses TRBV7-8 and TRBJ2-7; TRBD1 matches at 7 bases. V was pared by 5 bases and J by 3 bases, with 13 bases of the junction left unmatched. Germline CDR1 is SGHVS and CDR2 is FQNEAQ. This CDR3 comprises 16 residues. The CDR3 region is CASSIDRVRWYYEQYF. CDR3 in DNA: TGTGCCAGCAGCATAGACAGGGTTAGGTGGTACTACGAGCAGTACTTC.

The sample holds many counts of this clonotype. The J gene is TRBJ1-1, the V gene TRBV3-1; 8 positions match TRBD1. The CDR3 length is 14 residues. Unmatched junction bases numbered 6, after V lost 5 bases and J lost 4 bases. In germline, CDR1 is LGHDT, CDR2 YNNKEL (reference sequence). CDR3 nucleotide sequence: TGTGCCAGCAGCGAACGGACAGGGACCACTGAAGCTTTCTTT. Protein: CASSERTGTTEAFF.

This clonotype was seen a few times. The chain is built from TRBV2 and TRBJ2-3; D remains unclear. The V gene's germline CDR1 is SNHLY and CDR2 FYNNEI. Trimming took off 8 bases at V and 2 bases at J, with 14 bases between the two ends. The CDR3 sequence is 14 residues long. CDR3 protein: CASGGRTNTDTQYF. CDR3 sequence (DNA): TGTGCCAGCGGTGGGCGGACGAACACAGATACGCAGTATTTT.

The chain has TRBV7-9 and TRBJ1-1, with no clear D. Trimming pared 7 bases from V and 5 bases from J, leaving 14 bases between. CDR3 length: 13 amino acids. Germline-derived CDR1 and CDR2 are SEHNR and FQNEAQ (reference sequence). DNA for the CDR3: TGTGCCAGCACCCTATATAGCGGGACTGAAGCTTTCTTT. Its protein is CASTLYSGTEAFF.

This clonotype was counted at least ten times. The CDR3 bases are TGTGCCAGCTCCTCGCGAGACGAGCAGTACTTC. It is translated as CASSSRDEQYF. This chain links TRBV18 with TRBJ2-7, with D hard to call. This CDR3 has 11 residues. Trimming removed 6 bases at V and 5 bases at J, with 8 bases between. CDR1 and CDR2 (germline): KGHSH, LQKENI.

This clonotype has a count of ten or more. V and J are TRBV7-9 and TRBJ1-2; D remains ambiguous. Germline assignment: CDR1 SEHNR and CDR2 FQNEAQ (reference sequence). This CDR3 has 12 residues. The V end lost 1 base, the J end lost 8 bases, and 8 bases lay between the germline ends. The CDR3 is CASSLDVTGYTF. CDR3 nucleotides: TGTGCCAGCAGCTTAGATGTGACCGGCTACACCTTC.

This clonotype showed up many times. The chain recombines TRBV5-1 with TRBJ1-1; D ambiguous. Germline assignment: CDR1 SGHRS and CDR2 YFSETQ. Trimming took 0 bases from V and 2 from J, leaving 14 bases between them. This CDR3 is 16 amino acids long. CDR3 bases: TGCGCCAGCAGCTTGGCTGGTTCAGCTTCAAACACTGAAGCTTTCTTT. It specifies CASSLAGSASNTEAFF.

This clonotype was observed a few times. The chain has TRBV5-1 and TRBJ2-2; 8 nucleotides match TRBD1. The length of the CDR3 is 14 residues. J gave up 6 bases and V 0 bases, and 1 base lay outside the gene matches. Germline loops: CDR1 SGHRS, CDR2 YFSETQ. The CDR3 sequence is CASSLGTGPGELFF. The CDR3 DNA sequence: TGCGCCAGCAGCTTGGGGACAGGGCCCGGGGAGCTGTTTTTT.

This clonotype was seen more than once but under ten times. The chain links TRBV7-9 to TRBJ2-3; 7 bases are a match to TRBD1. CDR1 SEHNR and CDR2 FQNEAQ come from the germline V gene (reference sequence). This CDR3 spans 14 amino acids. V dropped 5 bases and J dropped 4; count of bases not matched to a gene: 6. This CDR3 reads CASSPGTAADTQYF. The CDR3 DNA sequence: TGTGCCAGCAGCCCCGGGACAGCGGCAGATACGCAGTATTTT.

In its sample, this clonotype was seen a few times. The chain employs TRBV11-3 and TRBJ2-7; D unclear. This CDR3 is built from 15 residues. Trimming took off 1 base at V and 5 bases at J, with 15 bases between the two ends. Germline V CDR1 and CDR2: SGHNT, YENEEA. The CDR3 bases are TGTGCCAGCAGCTTAGTCCTCAGTAGGGCCGACGAGCAGTACTTC. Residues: CASSLVLSRADEQYF.

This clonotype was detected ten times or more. The CDR3 spells CASSPELASDEQFF. The CDR3 coding sequence is TGTGCCAGCAGCCCAGAACTAGCTTCGGATGAGCAGTTCTTC. The V call is TRBV9, the J call TRBJ2-1, with D tentatively TRBD2 (6 bases). Germline V lookup: CDR1 SGDLS, CDR2 YYNGEE. CDR3 length equals 14 residues. V was trimmed by 4 bases and J by 8 bases, leaving 16 bases between them.

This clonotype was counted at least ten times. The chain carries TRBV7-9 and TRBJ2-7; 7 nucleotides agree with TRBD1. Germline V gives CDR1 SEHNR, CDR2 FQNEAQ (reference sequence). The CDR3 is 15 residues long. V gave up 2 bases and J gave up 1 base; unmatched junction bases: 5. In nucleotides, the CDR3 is TGTGCCAGCAGCTTAAGAAGGACAGGTTCCTACGAGCAGTACTTC. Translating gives CASSLRRTGSYEQYF. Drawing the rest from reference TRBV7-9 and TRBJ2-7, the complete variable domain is DTGVSQNPRHKITKRGQNVTFRCDPISEHNRLYWYRQTLGQGPEFLTYFQNEAQLEKSRLLSDRFSAERPKGSFSTLEIQRTEQGDSAMYLCASSLRRTGSYEQYFGPGTRLTVT.

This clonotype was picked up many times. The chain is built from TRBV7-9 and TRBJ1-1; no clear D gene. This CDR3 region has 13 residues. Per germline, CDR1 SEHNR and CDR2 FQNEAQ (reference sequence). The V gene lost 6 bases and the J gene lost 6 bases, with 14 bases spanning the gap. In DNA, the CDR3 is TGTGCCAGCAGAGAAAACCCCGACGCTGAAGCTTTCTTT. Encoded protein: CASRENPDAEAFF.

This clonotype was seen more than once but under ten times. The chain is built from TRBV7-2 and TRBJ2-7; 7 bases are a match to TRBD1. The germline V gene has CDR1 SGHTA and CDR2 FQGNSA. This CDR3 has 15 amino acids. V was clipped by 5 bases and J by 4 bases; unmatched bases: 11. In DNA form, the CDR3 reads TGTGCCAGCAGCCCCCGACAGGGCCTCGGTTACGAGCAGTACTTC. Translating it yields CASSPRQGLGYEQYF.

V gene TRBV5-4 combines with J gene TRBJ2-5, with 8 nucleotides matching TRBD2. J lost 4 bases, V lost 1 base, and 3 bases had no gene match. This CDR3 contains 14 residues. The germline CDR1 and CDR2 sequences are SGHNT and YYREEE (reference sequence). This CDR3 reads CASSLSGLVETQYF. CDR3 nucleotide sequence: TGTGCCAGCAGCTTGTCGGGACTAGTAGAGACCCAGTACTTC.

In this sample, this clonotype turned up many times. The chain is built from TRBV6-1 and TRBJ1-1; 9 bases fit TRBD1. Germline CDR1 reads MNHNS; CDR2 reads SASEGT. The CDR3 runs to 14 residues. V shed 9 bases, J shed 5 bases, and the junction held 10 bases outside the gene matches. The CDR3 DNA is TGTGCCAGTAAAATACAGGGGGCTGGTACTGAAGCTTTCTTT. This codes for CASKIQGAGTEAFF.